This entry lists 9 T cell receptor beta chains sequenced from one sample in a study of cytomegalovirus exposure and HLA in healthy donors. Researchers ran the PCR with 60 Vbeta and 13 Jbeta primers. The assay was immunoSEQ multiplex PCR, and TCRdb's table has in-frame clones only and misses some. The sample lists 130,000 to 150,000 clones; 70% to 85% were seen once. Material for sequencing was PBMCs. Receptor source: an older woman in good health and CMV-seropositive.

The rearrangement uses TRBV7-9 and TRBJ2-1; D perhaps matches TRBD2 (6 bases). The length of the CDR3 is 17 residues. V lost 2 bases and J lost 7, with 21 bases in between. Germline V gene data show CDR1 as SEHNR and CDR2 as FQNEAQ (reference sequence). In DNA, the CDR3 is TGTGCCAGCAGCTTAACCCACGGGACTCTCCGGTTGAATGAGCAGTTCTTC. This gives the protein CASSLTHGTLRLNEQFF.

The chain joins TRBV4-1 to TRBJ1-1; 7 bases align to TRBD1. This CDR3 has 15 amino acids. CDR1 and CDR2 (germline): MGHRA, YSYEKL. The J segment lost 4 bases and the V segment lost 1 base, leaving 6 bases of the junction unmatched. Here the CDR3 DNA reads TGCGCCAGCAGCCAAGGAGGGGGCAGAGTCACTGAAGCTTTCTTT. Translating it yields CASSQGGGRVTEAFF.

The chain uses TRBV5-4 and TRBJ2-7; the D gene is possibly TRBD1 (6 bases). The CDR3 has 14 residues. Germline assignment: CDR1 SGHNT and CDR2 YYREEE (reference sequence). The germline V and J ends were trimmed by 2 bases and 3 bases, with 12 bases remaining between them. The CDR3 nucleotides read TGTGCCAGCAGCTTACCGGGACAAAACTACGAGCAGTACTTC. Residues: CASSLPGQNYEQYF.

J is TRBJ2-3 and V is TRBV9; D possibly corresponds to TRBD2 (5 bases). This CDR3 is built from 16 residues. The germline CDR1 and CDR2 sequences are SGDLS and YYNGEE. Deletions cut 0 bases from V and 1 base from J, with 12 bases between. CDR3 residues: CASSVGSLLGTDTQYF. The CDR3 DNA is TGTGCCAGCAGCGTAGGTAGCTTACTAGGCACAGATACGCAGTATTTT.

This clone showed up just a few times. CDR3 nucleotides: TGTGCCAGCACCGTAGCGGGAGGCACCGCCTACGAGCAGTACTTC. It yields the protein CASTVAGGTAYEQYF. V usage is TRBV6-5 and J usage is TRBJ2-7; TRBD2 matches 10 bases. This CDR3 has 15 residues. From germline, CDR1 is MNHEY and CDR2 SVGAGI. J was trimmed by 2 bases and V by 7 bases; bases with no gene match: 8.

The V gene is TRBV5-4, the J gene TRBJ1-2; 7 bases fit TRBD1. Germline loops: CDR1 SGHNT, CDR2 YYREEE (reference sequence). This CDR3 spans 14 amino acids. V was pared by 3 bases and J by 2 bases, with 4 bases of the junction left unmatched. The CDR3 nucleotides read TGTGCCAGCAGCTGGGGGACAGTGAACTATGGCTACACCTTC. Its protein is CASSWGTVNYGYTF.

This clone has a single count. V usage is TRBV6-5 and J usage is TRBJ2-7; 13 bases align to TRBD2. CDR3 length: 16 residues. V lost 0 bases to trimming and J lost 2 bases; unmatched junction nucleotides: 1. The V gene's germline CDR1 is MNHEY and CDR2 SVGAGI. The CDR3 protein is CASSYSGLAGTYEQYF. The CDR3 DNA sequence: TGTGCCAGCAGTTACTCGGGACTAGCGGGAACCTACGAGCAGTACTTC.

The CDR3 nucleotides are TGTGCCAGCAGCTCAGGAACAGGGACTCAGCCCCAGCATTTT. Encoded protein: CASSSGTGTQPQHF. The chain recombines TRBV7-8 with TRBJ1-5; D might be TRBD1 (6 bases). CDR3 length: 14 residues. Germline values: CDR1 SGHVS, CDR2 FQNEAQ. V lost 4 bases and J 6 bases, leaving 13 bases between the germline ends. Based on the CDR3 plus reference TRBV7-8 and TRBJ1-5, the full variable domain is GAGVSQSPRYKVAKRGQDVALRCDPISGHVSLFWYQQALGQGPEFLTYFQNEAQLDKSGLPSDRFFAERPEGSVSTLKIQRTQQEDSAVYLCASSSGTGTQPQHFGDGTRLSIL.

The chain links TRBV7-9 to TRBJ1-5; the match to TRBD1 covers 9 bases. Trimming took 4 bases from V and 0 from J; bases not matched to a gene: 7. CDR1 and CDR2 from the germline V gene are SEHNR and FQNEAQ (reference sequence). CDR3 length: 17 residues. This chain's CDR3 is CASSSDRGVGSNQPQHF. CDR3 coding DNA: TGTGCCAGCAGCTCGGACAGGGGCGTAGGTAGCAATCAGCCCCAGCATTTT.